This TCR beta chain was observed in a study of vaccination effects on CD4 cells after COVID-19. Study details: Subjects were given two BNT162b2 or mRNA-1273 vaccine doses.

A note on this clone: Its antigen is as yet unknown.

Antigen-specific CD4+ T cells expanded by the ViraFEST assay with viral peptide pools were then sequenced. Once cultured for approximately ten days, the cells underwent separation to obtain CD4+ T cells. The individual was infected with SARS-CoV-2 between March and December 2020, as confirmed by PCR. Serving as negative control culture was an HIV-1 Nef peptide pool. V was cut by 6 bases and J by 6 bases, with 12 bases left in between. CDR1 is LNHDA, CDR2 SQIVND, per germline (reference sequence). This CDR3 is 14 amino acids long. Produced via immunoSEQ multiplex PCR; TCRdb's table is partial and in-frame only. Among tens of thousands of clones listed, 65% to 75% were seen once.

The chain combines TRBV19 with TRBJ1-6; the D gene is possibly TRBD1 (5 bases). The sequencing used CD4+ T cells from PBMCs cultured with HIV peptides, collected before COVID-19 vaccination. Subset specified: HIV-1 Nef peptide pool negative control/reference culture. The TCR was taken from a human donor who had a prior SARS-CoV-2 infection. CDR3 sequence: CASSTDRFNSPLHF. The CDR3 nucleotides are TGTGCCAGTAGCACCGACAGATTTAATTCACCCCTCCACTTT. The complete variable domain, with remaining parts taken from reference TRBV19 and TRBJ1-6, reads DGGITQSPKYLFRKEGQNVTLSCEQNLNHDAMYWYRQDPGQGLRLIYYSQIVNDFQKGDIAEGYSVSREKKESFPLTVTSAQKNPTAFYLCASSTDRFNSPLHFGNGTRLTVT.